This entry describes one T cell receptor (beta chain). This CDR3 comprises 15 residues. V was clipped by 0 bases and J by 7 bases, with 15 bases between them. Looked up from germline, CDR1 is SGHTA and CDR2 is FQGNSA. The sample is drawn from a study of T-cell memory formation after mild COVID-19. TCRdb ran MiXCR on the 5' RACE reads and lists one entry per CDR3 protein. The data hold approximately 400,000 distinct CDR3 sequences, with more than 15% observed a single time. The sequencing sample was made of PBMCs or a T cell subset sorted from them (not recorded which). This clonotype was sampled from a man in his late teens or twenties who had mild COVID-19 (a few samples of this study predate the infection). Cell type and time point are not known. The chain uses TRBV7-2 and TRBJ1-1; perhaps TRBD1 as D (6 bases). The chain's CDR3 is CASSLANQGIDEAFF. The CDR3, as DNA: TGTGCCAGCAGCTTAGCGAACCAGGGGATAGATGAAGCTTTCTTT.